This T cell receptor (beta chain) originates from a study of blood T cell repertoires in COVID-19. Study-level background: T cells, B-cell-depleted T cells, or PBMCs provided the cDNA or gDNA that served as material.

TCRdb keeps only in-frame clones here, not all; method: immunoSEQ multiplex PCR. The sample contains around 230,000 clones, roughly nine tenths of which appear only once. The CDR3 runs 12 residues. V was clipped by 7 bases and J by 4 bases, with 8 bases between them. Sequenced: peripheral blood. V and J are TRBV12-3 or TRBV12-4 and TRBJ1-3; D unclear. This TCR was recovered from a man aged 40-55 years with acute or convalescent COVID-19. The CDR3: CASTPGGNTIYF. The DNA of the CDR3 is TGTGCCAGCACCCCGGGGGGAAACACCATATATTTT.